This T cell receptor (beta chain) came from a study of T cells in localized non-small cell lung cancer. Study outcomes and limitations: Tumor showed lower T cell clonality than uninvolved adjacent lung, where it was highest.

As for this clone: No antigen is known for it.

Per germline, CDR1 MNHEY and CDR2 SMNVEV (reference sequence). The CDR3 sequence is 16 residues long. Trimming took 2 bases from V and 3 from J; bases not matched to a gene: 7. The repertoire was sequenced with immunoSEQ multiplex PCR; TCRdb's copy has only in-frame clones and lacks some. The table records tens of thousands of clones, approximately 80% of them present only once. The chain uses TRBV27 and TRBJ1-1; 9 bases agree with TRBD1. Specimen: peripheral blood, collected before any cancer treatment. The sequence came from a female donor of 60 years or more with stage II squamous cell lung carcinoma. Here the CDR3 reads CASSLVGTGRDTEAFF. CDR3 nucleotide sequence: TGTGCCAGCAGTTTAGTCGGGACAGGGCGGGACACTGAAGCTTTCTTT.